The next 2 T cell receptor beta chains were all read from a single sample in a study of T-cell reconstitution after alpha-beta-depleted transplantation in children. During its preparation, the TCRbeta library received unique molecular identifiers. MiXCR, applied by TCRdb to the PCR reads, yields one record per CDR3 protein. The table records about 240,000 distinct CDR3 sequences, under 30% of them present only once. The sequencing used PBMCs, collected before TCRalphabeta/CD19-depleted stem cell transplant. The receptors stem from a girl aged 2 to 10 with Fanconi anemia, due to receive a stem cell transplant.

This clonotype was seen a few times. The gene calls are TRBV5-6 and TRBJ2-2; D gene uncertain. This CDR3 has 15 residues. Trimming pared 1 base from V and 3 bases from J, leaving 10 bases between. The germline gives CDR1 SGHDT, CDR2 YYEEEE. DNA of the CDR3: TGTGCCAGCAGCTTGAGTTTGGATTACACCGGGGAGCTGTTTTTT. This gives the protein CASSLSLDYTGELFF.

This sequence joins TRBV20-1 and TRBJ2-7; 9 positions match TRBD1. Germline-derived CDR1 and CDR2 are DFQATT and SNEGSKA (reference sequence). V lost 2 bases and J lost 0; bases outside the gene matches: 2. The CDR3 extends over 14 amino acids. The CDR3 DNA is TGCAGTGCTAGAAGGACAGGGGTCTCCTACGAGCAGTACTTC. Amino acids: CSARRTGVSYEQYF.